This T cell receptor (beta chain) was documented in a study of blood T cell repertoires in COVID-19. About the research overall: From the United States, Italy and Spain came samples of acute and convalescent COVID-19. The cDNA or gDNA used as material had been derived from T cells, B-cell-depleted T cells, or PBMCs.

Per the authors' pipeline: Amplification of reference gene primers was used by the study to estimate nucleated cell counts. Measured with immunoSEQ multiplex PCR; TCRdb has only the in-frame clones, and not every one. For V, J and clone size, that table is used; D and trimming come from the DNA. The sample shows roughly 220,000 clones, approximately 84% of them seen only once. V was shortened by 4 bases and J by 2 bases, with 5 bases between the two germline ends. The CDR3 spans 13 residues. Germline values: CDR1 SSHAT, CDR2 FNYEAQ (reference sequence). The rearrangement joins TRBV7-7 to TRBJ2-2; D is ambiguous. This receptor was taken from a young woman who had recovered from COVID-19. Input material: peripheral blood. The CDR3 DNA reads as TGTGCCAGCAGCTCCCGTAACACCGGGGAGCTGTTTTTT. The encoded protein is CASSSRNTGELFF.